These 27 T cell receptor beta chains originate from one sample sequenced in a study of metastatic and nonmetastatic thyroid tumors. All patients reached thyroid surgery having received no treatment beforehand. Through MiXCR, TCRdb re-clonotyped the PCR reads. Here the sample spans roughly 65,000 clones, approximately 15% being singletons. Sequenced: blood. These receptors were collected from a male donor with papillary thyroid cancer or a benign thyroid nodule (not recorded which). Some clones in this sample may be carry-over from other donors' samples.

This clone was picked up a small number of times. The chain carries TRBV6-1 and TRBJ2-5; tentatively, D is TRBD2 (6 bases). V lost 6 bases to trimming and J lost 8 bases, with 22 bases between them. CDR1 and CDR2 (germline): MNHNS, SASEGT. CDR3 length: 15 residues. DNA of the CDR3: TGTGCCAGCAGGCGGGGCGGTAGGGAAGAGGATACCCAGTACTTC. As protein: CASRRGGREEDTQYF.

This clone was seen repeatedly, ten times or more. The chain links TRBV27 to TRBJ2-3, with a tentative D call TRBD2 (7 bases). The V gene lost 4 bases and the J gene lost 1 base, with 9 bases spanning the gap. The CDR3 totals 14 residues. Germline CDR1 is MNHEY and CDR2 is SMNVEV (reference sequence). The CDR3 sequence: CASSWGGGTDTQYF. CDR3 nucleotides: TGTGCCAGCAGTTGGGGGGGCGGCACAGATACGCAGTATTTT.

This clone showed up many times. This chain links TRBV6-1 with TRBJ2-1; a weak D match, TRBD2 (5 bases). CDR3 length: 14 residues. In germline, CDR1 is MNHNS, CDR2 SASEGT. The V end lost 5 bases, the J end lost 7 bases, and 15 bases lay between the germline ends. The CDR3 DNA reads TGTGCCAGCAGTTTCCAGCGGATTAATAATGAGCAGTTCTTC. This sequence encodes CASSFQRINNEQFF.

This clone was recorded at least ten times. The chain has TRBV4-3 and TRBJ2-1; 8 nucleotides agree with TRBD2. This CDR3 comprises 16 residues. Germline V lookup: CDR1 LGHNA, CDR2 YSLEER. The V and J ends lost 0 bases and 3 bases, in that order; junction bases with no gene match: 4. The CDR3 DNA is TGCGCCAGCAGCCAAGAGGTAGCGGGACGCTACAATGAGCAGTTCTTC. Translated: CASSQEVAGRYNEQFF.

This clone has a count of ten or more. The V gene is TRBV10-3, the J gene TRBJ2-7, with D unresolved. V lost 5 bases, J lost 0 bases, and 14 bases lay in between. Germline CDR1 reads ENHRY; CDR2 reads SYGVKD. This CDR3 contains 15 residues. CDR3 sequence reads: CAISQHRGGSYEQYV. CDR3 sequence (DNA): TGTGCCATCAGTCAGCACCGAGGTGGCTCCTACGAGCAGTACGTC.

This clone is medium-sized in the sample. This sequence joins TRBV6-1 and TRBJ2-7; TRBD1 agrees at 8 bases. V trimming: 10 bases; J trimming: 7 bases; junction bases outside the gene matches: 12. The germline V gene has CDR1 MNHNS and CDR2 SASEGT. This CDR3 comprises 13 residues. CDR3 nucleotides: TGTGCCACCTCGAAGGACAGGGCGCGAGAGCAGTACTTC. It yields the protein CATSKDRAREQYF.

The DNA of the CDR3 is TGCGCCAGCAGCTTGGCGGATATCGGGACCCCCTACGAGCAGTACGTC. Its translation: CASSLADIGTPYEQYV. The rearrangement links TRBV5-5 to TRBJ2-7; D may match TRBD1 or TRBD2 (5 bases each). Germline V gene sequence: CDR1 SGHKS, CDR2 YYEKEE (reference sequence). This CDR3 region has 16 residues.

About this clone itself: The junction and the germline gene differ at one end; a read error may be behind it. The gene calls are TRBV5-6 and TRBJ2-1; weak D call: TRBD2 (6 bases). Germline V gives CDR1 SGHDT, CDR2 YYEEEE. The CDR3 runs to 15 residues. As DNA, the CDR3 is TGTTCCAGCAGCTTGGCTTCGGGAGAGGACAATGAGCGGTTCTTC. Its protein is CSSSLASGEDNERFF. Filled out from reference TRBV5-6 and TRBJ2-1, the complete variable domain reads DAGVTQSPTHLIKTRGQQVTLRCSPKSGHDTVSWYQQALGQGPQFIFQYYEEEERQRGNFPDRFSGHQFPNYSSELNVNALLLGDSALYLCSSSLASGEDNERFFGPGTRLTVL.

This clone came up a few times. This may stem from a read error, because a much larger clone lies one nucleotide away. The CDR3 nucleotides are TGCGCCATCACCGGAATCACTGGTGGCTACACCTTC. This codes for CAITGITGGYTF. This chain links TRBV10-3 with TRBJ1-2, with unresolved D. Germline V gene sequence: CDR1 ENHRY, CDR2 SYGVKD. The CDR3 has 12 amino acids.

This clone was counted many times. The chain combines TRBV6-1 with TRBJ1-1; 11 bases are a match to TRBD1. This CDR3 has 15 amino acids. The germline gives CDR1 MNHNS, CDR2 SASEGT. The trim removed 5 bases at V and 6 bases at J, leaving 8 bases unmatched. CDR3 in amino acids: CASSTMGQGVSEAFF. The CDR3 bases are TGTGCCAGCAGTACCATGGGACAGGGGGTATCTGAAGCTTTCTTT.

This clone was recorded many times. V gene TRBV6-1 combines with J gene TRBJ2-7; the D is unclear. CDR3 length: 14 amino acids. Looked up from germline, CDR1 is MNHNS and CDR2 is SASEGT. Trimming took 8 bases from V and 1 from J, leaving 15 bases between them. The CDR3 protein is CASAPKGSSYEQYF. The CDR3 DNA follows: TGTGCCAGCGCGCCGAAGGGTTCGTCCTACGAGCAGTACTTC.

This clone was seen repeatedly, ten times or more. The chain couples TRBV20-1 to TRBJ1-1, with 7 bases aligning to TRBD1. V was pared by 5 bases and J by 4 bases, with 4 bases of the junction left unmatched. Germline-derived CDR1 and CDR2 are DFQATT and SNEGSKA (reference sequence). The CDR3 runs 12 residues. In DNA form, the CDR3 reads TGCAGTGCTTGGGACAGAGGCACTGAAGCTTTCTTT. Protein product: CSAWDRGTEAFF.

The chain joins TRBV5-1 to TRBJ1-3, with TRBD1 identical over 9 bases. The ends lost 4 bases at V and 4 bases at J; junction bases unmatched: 6. This CDR3 has 15 amino acids. The germline CDR1 and CDR2 sequences are SGHRS and YFSETQ. The chain's CDR3 is CASSTTGGRGNTIYF. The CDR3 DNA follows: TGCGCCAGCAGCACAACAGGGGGCAGAGGAAACACCATATATTTT.

The chain joins TRBV5-4 to TRBJ2-1; 10 nucleotides line up with TRBD2. CDR1 is SGHNT and CDR2 is YYREEE in the germline V gene (reference sequence). The CDR3 is 14 residues long. Trimming took 4 bases from V and 4 from J; bases not matched to a gene: 2. The CDR3 DNA is TGTGCCAGCAGCGGACTAGCGGAATACAATGAGCAGTTCTTC. Encoded protein: CASSGLAEYNEQFF.

In its sample, this clone was seen a few times. An end of the junction differs from the germline gene, which may be a read error. The chain employs TRBV28 and TRBJ1-1, with a possible D match to TRBD1 (5 bases). From germline, CDR1 is MDHEN and CDR2 SYDVKM. The CDR3 runs to 15 residues. The CDR3 DNA is TGTGCCAGCAGCCCGGCGACAGACATGAAAACTGAAGCTTTCTTT. It is translated as CASSPATDMKTEAFF.

This clone was counted many times. V gene TRBV27 combines with J gene TRBJ1-1, with D tentatively TRBD1 (6 bases). Germline V gene lookup returns CDR1 MNHEY and CDR2 SMNVEV (reference sequence). The CDR3 has 14 amino acids. Trimming cost V 8 bases and J 6 bases, with 19 bases left between them. DNA for the CDR3: TGTGCCAGCGGCCAGAGGGGGGAATCGGCTGAAGCTTTCTTT. As protein: CASGQRGESAEAFF.

This clone appeared a few times. A much larger clone sits a single nucleotide away, making a read error possible. The chain has TRBV9 and TRBJ2-3; D ambiguous. Germline V lookup: CDR1 SGDLS, CDR2 YYNGEE. CDR3 length equals 14 residues. The CDR3 DNA reads TGTGCCAGCATCGTAGATGGTAGAAGGGATACGCAGTATTTT. This translates into CASIVDGRRDTQYF.

There are many counts of this clone. This chain links TRBV7-9 with TRBJ2-7; TRBD1 matches at 7 bases. This CDR3 has 14 residues. Germline-derived CDR1 and CDR2 are SEHNR and FQNEAQ (reference sequence). With V trimmed by 1 base and J by 3 bases, 3 bases remained unmatched. The CDR3, as DNA: TGTGCCAGCAGCTTAGAAGGGGGCGGCTACGAGCAGTACTTC. Protein product: CASSLEGGGYEQYF. Supplemented by reference TRBV7-9 and TRBJ2-7, the full variable domain reads DTGVSQNPRHKITKRGQNVTFRCDPISEHNRLYWYRQTLGQGPEFLTYFQNEAQLEKSRLLSDRFSAERPKGSFSTLEIQRTEQGDSAMYLCASSLEGGGYEQYFGPGTRLTVT.

This clone was seen ten or more times. V and J are TRBV12-3 or TRBV12-4 and TRBJ2-1, with a possible D match to TRBD2 (7 bases). V lost 4 bases and J 5 bases, leaving 12 bases between the germline ends. The CDR3 spans 14 residues. The CDR3 coding sequence is TGTGCCAGCAGTTCCAGCGGGACAAACAATGAGCAGTTCTTC. It is translated as CASSSSGTNNEQFF.

This clone was seen repeatedly, ten times or more. This chain connects TRBV15 to TRBJ2-3; the match to TRBD1 covers 9 bases. CDR1 LNHNV and CDR2 YYDKDF come from the germline V gene (reference sequence). V dropped 4 bases and J dropped 6; count of bases not matched to a gene: 11. The CDR3 spans 16 residues. The DNA of the CDR3 is TGTGCCACCAGCAAGGGACAGGGAGGAATGGGGGATACGCAGTATTTT. Amino acids: CATSKGQGGMGDTQYF.

A word on this clone: This may come from a read error, since a much larger clone is one base off. This sequence joins TRBV5-1 and TRBJ2-7; no clear D gene. With 6 bases removed from V and 5 bases from J, the gap between germline ends came to 15 bases. This CDR3 is built from 13 residues. Germline lookup yields CDR1 SGHRS and CDR2 YFSETQ. The CDR3 region has the DNA TGCGCCAGCATCTTAAAGGCTTTTGACGAGCAGTACTTC. It translates to CASILKAFDEQYF. The complete variable domain, with remaining parts taken from reference TRBV5-1 and TRBJ2-7, reads KAGVTQTPRYLIKTRGQQVTLSCSPISGHRSVSWYQQTPGQGLQFLFEYFSETQRNKGNFPGRFSGRQFSNSRSEMNVSTLELGDSALYLCASILKAFDEQYFGPGTRLTVT.

This clone was picked up many times. The chain combines TRBV6-5 with TRBJ1-2; possibly TRBD1 for D (6 bases). Looked up from germline, CDR1 is MNHEY and CDR2 is SVGAGI. Deletions cut 2 bases from V and 8 bases from J, with 9 bases between. There are 12 residues in the CDR3. Here the CDR3 DNA reads TGTGCCAGCAGTTACCAGCAGGGGGGCTACACCTTC. It codes for CASSYQQGGYTF.

About this clone itself: No conserved phenylalanine or tryptophan ends this CDR3, so it is likely a read error. The DNA is omitted, as the CDR3 cannot be located on it reliably, and the CDR3 follows TCRdb's listing. The CDR3 sequence: CASSESGLAGETHYV. V is TRBV6-1 and J is TRBJ2-5; TRBD2 is taken as the D call from the table, unchecked against the DNA. Germline CDR1 is MNHNS and CDR2 is SASEGT. The CDR3 comprises 15 residues, both ends counted.

About this clone itself: A single base separates this from a much larger clone, so it may be a read error. The V call is TRBV6-4, the J call TRBJ1-5, with unresolved D. CDR3 size: 13 residues. V lost 2 bases to trimming and J lost 6 bases, with 8 bases between them. The V gene's germline CDR1 is MRHNA and CDR2 SNTAGT. The CDR3 spells CASSDSPVQPQHF. The CDR3 bases are TGTGCCAGCAGTGACAGCCCAGTTCAGCCCCAGCATTTT.

This clone was detected many times. This may be a read error, as it is one base from a much larger clone. Within the sample, other DNA sequences also encode this same CDR3. The genes are TRBV6-1 and TRBJ2-3; 9 positions agree with TRBD2. Per the germline V gene, CDR1 is MNHNS and CDR2 is SASEGT. The junction had 11 bases not matched to a gene; V was cut back by 2 bases and J by 5 bases. This CDR3 has 17 amino acids. The CDR3 sequence: CASSELMAGGKVDTQYF. The DNA of the CDR3 is TGTGCCAGCAGTGAATTGATGGCGGGGGGGAAGGTAGATACGCAGTATTTT.

This clone was seen ten or more times. At one boundary the junction diverges from the germline segment, which might be a read error. The chain joins TRBV12-3 or TRBV12-4 to TRBJ1-5; the match to TRBD1 covers 8 bases. This CDR3 comprises 13 residues. This CDR3 is CASSLGQGQPQHF. The CDR3 DNA reads TGTGCCAGCAGCTTAGGACAGGGTCAGCCCCAGCATTTT.

This clone was detected only a few times. This chain links TRBV6-2 or TRBV6-3 with TRBJ2-1; weak D call: TRBD2 (6 bases). This CDR3 spans 16 amino acids. Looked up from germline, CDR1 is MNHEY and CDR2 is SVGEGT. V was cut by 3 bases and J by 0 bases, with 12 bases left in between. The CDR3 here is CASSYVGGPSYNEQFF. The DNA of the CDR3 is TGTGCCAGCAGTTATGTGGGAGGCCCCTCCTACAATGAGCAGTTCTTC.